A selection of T cell receptor beta chains follows, all from one sample in a study of control samples from healthy donors and cancer patients. Sequenced by immunoSEQ multiplex PCR; TCRdb stores in-frame clones only, minus some. The sample holds around 140,000 clones, about 91% seen once. Sequencing was performed on blood. Receptors were obtained from a young man in good health. CDR3s include the opening cysteine and the closing phenylalanine or tryptophan.

j_gene,v_gene,CDR3aa
TRBJ2-1,TRBV28,CASSSPRVSYNEQFF
TRBJ2-2,TRBV9,CASSVRRLGDTGELFF
TRBJ2-3,TRBV5-6,CASSPAGRGDTQYF
TRBJ1-1,TRBV30,CAWGGQVRTEAFF
TRBJ2-1,TRBV11-2,CASSSILGTTYNEQFF
TRBJ2-2,TRBV5-1,CASSNAGTGYTGELFF
TRBJ1-5,TRBV7-9,CASSSSSGQGVGSNQPQHF
TRBJ1-2,TRBV28,CASSPRQSGGYTF
TRBJ2-1,TRBV10-3,CAISESTSGGSNEQFF
TRBJ2-5,TRBV5-1,CASSPGLAGGQETQYF
TRBJ1-1,TRBV7-8,CASSLGGTNTEAFF
TRBJ1-5,TRBV7-9,CASSLVQGAVGNQPQHF
TRBJ2-2,TRBV6-6,CASSYVGTTGELFF
TRBJ2-1,TRBV3-1/TRBV3-2,CASSQGRGAGEQFF
TRBJ2-1,TRBV10-3,CAISLTGGNEQFF
TRBJ2-7,TRBV19,CASSAKRRLAGSEQYF
TRBJ1-3,TRBV7-9,CASSLSRGTGNTIYF
TRBJ1-2,TRBV27,CASSLGAGVLGYTF
TRBJ2-1,TRBV7-6,CASSLVPLDQSYNEQFF
TRBJ1-2,TRBV6-1,CASSEQIGGYTF
TRBJ2-1,TRBV2,CASSEGSNEQFF
TRBJ1-4,TRBV29-1,CSVPGAANEKLFF
TRBJ2-3,TRBV5-1,CASSLNTDTQYF
TRBJ2-1,TRBV3-1/TRBV3-2,CASSPGPLPYNEQFF
TRBJ1-5,TRBV5-8,CASSRSRGSNQPQHF
TRBJ1-2,TRBV18,CASSQDWTRDFGYTF
TRBJ1-4,TRBV27,CATPDPNEKLFF
TRBJ2-1,TRBV4-1,CASSQGGLALGNEQFF
TRBJ1-4,TRBV2,CASSGQTGSGEKLFF